Shown below are 12 T cell receptor beta chains from a single sample sequenced in a study of post-analysis software for immune sequencing data. Study-wide results and limits: Controls showed lower frequencies than patients for roughly five TRBV segments, and TRBV5-6, TRBV5-1 and TRBV20-1 were among these.

TCR beta libraries were prepared from cDNA with unique molecular identifiers. TCRdb reanalysed the PCR reads using MiXCR and keeps one entry per CDR3 protein. Among fewer than 900,000 distinct CDR3 sequences listed, just over 45% were seen once. Their antigens remain unidentified. Sequenced input: blood. The source is a girl aged 10-17 years with multiple sclerosis.

Regarding this clonotype: A much larger clone differs by one base, so this may be a read error. The chain recombines TRBV29-1 with TRBJ2-7, with 7 bases identical to TRBD1. In germline, CDR1 is SQVTM, CDR2 ANQGSEA. The length of the CDR3 is 12 residues. The CDR3 region has the DNA TGCAGCGTTGAGGGGACAGCCTACGTGCAGTACTTC. This gives the protein CSVEGTAYVQYF.

The chain is built from TRBV28 and TRBJ2-5; maybe TRBD1 (6 bases). This CDR3 spans 15 amino acids. V lost 5 bases and J 1 base, leaving 14 bases between the germline ends. CDR1 and CDR2 (germline): MDHEN, SYDVKM. CDR3 DNA sequence: TGTGCCAGCAGTCCACTGGGCAGGGGCCAAGAGACCCAGTACTTC. This encodes CASSPLGRGQETQYF.

Points on this clonotype: At one boundary the junction diverges from the germline segment, which might be a read error. The chain uses TRBV12-3 or TRBV12-4 and TRBJ1-2; 9 bases match TRBD1. This CDR3 contains 12 residues. The CDR3 spells CAGRRTGDGYTF. CDR3 nucleotides: TGTGCCGGCAGAAGGACAGGGGATGGCTACACCTTC.

CDR3 nucleotide sequence: TGTGCCAGCAGCCAAACGGATGGCCTTTACAATGAGCAGTTCTTC. The encoded protein is CASSQTDGLYNEQFF. The chain links TRBV12-3 or TRBV12-4 to TRBJ2-1; the D is unclear. The CDR3 is made up of 15 amino acids. V lost 6 bases and J 4 bases, leaving 16 bases between the germline ends.

The rearrangement uses TRBV12-3 or TRBV12-4 and TRBJ2-7; D possibly corresponds to TRBD2 (5 bases). Between the trimmed V and J ends, which lost 1 base and 6 bases, there was a span of 19 bases. This CDR3 is built from 16 residues. The CDR3 nucleotides read TGTGCCAGCAGTTTAGGCTTAGGATTAGGGAGAGGCGAGCAGTACTTC. Amino acid sequence: CASSLGLGLGRGEQYF.

In DNA form, the CDR3 reads TGTGCTAGTGGTTTGGTGGCAGTCGGCAATCAGCCCCAGCATTTT. Amino acid sequence: CASGLVAVGNQPQHF. V is TRBV12-5 and J is TRBJ1-5; D gene ambiguous. Germline assignment: CDR1 LGHNT and CDR2 FRNRAP. The CDR3 totals 15 residues. The V gene lost 0 bases and the J gene lost 2 bases, with 8 bases spanning the gap.

The table lists this clonotype with a few counts. The chain links TRBV15 to TRBJ2-5, with D possibly being TRBD1 (6 bases). V gave up 0 bases and J gave up 6 bases, with 14 bases separating them. Germline values: CDR1 LNHNV, CDR2 YYDKDF (reference sequence). The CDR3 sequence is 15 residues long. The CDR3 loop reads CATSRDQGGVKTQYF. DNA for the CDR3: TGTGCCACCAGCAGAGATCAAGGGGGAGTAAAGACCCAGTACTTC.

The chain has TRBV12-3 or TRBV12-4 and TRBJ2-7; 7 bases match TRBD1. V dropped 6 bases and J dropped 3; count of bases not matched to a gene: 11. The CDR3 is made up of 15 amino acids. The CDR3 coding sequence is TGTGCCAGCAGCCCTCAGACAGGGTCTGTCTACGAGCAGTACTTC. Its translation is CASSPQTGSVYEQYF.

The chain recombines TRBV5-5 with TRBJ2-4; 12 nucleotides align to TRBD2. The DNA end lines up better with TRBJ2-7; the J call may be wrong. The CDR3 has 18 amino acids. Per the germline V gene, CDR1 is SGHKS and CDR2 is YYEKEE (reference sequence). The DNA of the CDR3 is TGTGCCAGCAGCTTGGGACCGATACGACTAGCGGGAGTCGGCGAGCAGTACTTC. Residues: CASSLGPIRLAGVGEQYF.

The chain is built from TRBV5-1 and TRBJ2-7; D remains unclear. This CDR3 spans 19 amino acids. Germline V CDR1 and CDR2: SGHRS, YFSETQ. V gave up 4 bases and J gave up 0 bases, with 26 bases separating them. The CDR3 loop is CASSGPLSAEGRSSYEQYF. CDR3 DNA sequence: TGCGCCAGCAGCGGGCCCTTATCGGCCGAAGGAAGAAGCTCCTACGAGCAGTACTTC.

This clonotype came up once. The chain links TRBV20-1 to TRBJ1-2; D call uncertain. Germline assignment: CDR1 DFQATT and CDR2 SNEGSKA (reference sequence). The CDR3 covers 13 residues. Trimming stripped 5 bases from V and 4 bases from J, with 14 bases between. The CDR3 loop reads CSALAGASYGYTF. The DNA for the CDR3 is TGCAGTGCTCTCGCAGGAGCCTCCTATGGCTACACCTTC.

This chain uses TRBV6-5 with TRBJ2-3; D is perhaps TRBD1 (6 bases). Germline V CDR1 and CDR2: MNHEY, SVGAGI. V gave up 0 bases and J gave up 0 bases, with 10 bases separating them. The CDR3 loop spans 16 amino acids. This CDR3 is CASSYSGGRSTDTQYF. DNA for the CDR3: TGTGCCAGCAGTTACTCAGGGGGTAGAAGCACAGATACGCAGTATTTT.